The following is a T cell receptor beta chain sequence with its context. These data come from a study of blood T cell repertoires in COVID-19. Study-wide background: The origin of the acute and convalescent COVID-19 samples was the United States, Italy and Spain.

Germline V gene lookup returns CDR1 KGHSH and CDR2 LQKENI. The CDR3 is made up of 15 amino acids. Trimming removed 3 bases at V and 0 bases at J, with 9 bases between. Those enrolled, adults aged about 18 to 89 years, came from some 23 US areas. Donors in Cohort 3 counted as recovered after two negative PCRs, clearance, or symptom resolution. Authors' methods: Estimates of nucleated cell counts were drawn from the amplification of reference gene primers. Sequenced by immunoSEQ multiplex PCR; TCRdb stores in-frame clones only, minus some. V and J calls and clone size are as listed in that table; D and trimming were resolved from the DNA. The repertoire consists of 200,000 to 300,000 clones, with just over 85% occurring once and the leading ten covering over 1.5%.

Sequenced: PBMCs or T cells enriched from blood (not recorded which). The chain is built from TRBV18 and TRBJ1-5; D not resolved. The sequence came from a man aged 40-49 years who had recovered from COVID-19. The CDR3 DNA reads TGTGCCAGCTCACCGTCGGACTCTAGCAATCAGCCCCAGCATTTT. Protein sequence: CASSPSDSSNQPQHF.